The 2 T cell receptor beta chains below all came from one sample that was sequenced in a study of PD-L1 blockade in urothelial cancer. TCRdb keeps only in-frame clones here, not all; method: immunoSEQ multiplex PCR. The profile shows about 48,000 clones, roughly 80% of them singletons. Time point described: peripheral blood 6 weeks after treatment start. Sequencing was performed on PBMCs, taken around atezolizumab (anti-PD-L1) treatment. Every receptor here comes from a man between 65 and 79 years old with urothelial cancer.

The chain joins TRBV28 to TRBJ1-1; no clear D. Germline V gene data show CDR1 as MDHEN and CDR2 as SYDVKM. Between the trimmed V and J ends, which lost 6 bases and 3 bases, there was a span of 17 bases. The CDR3 sequence is 15 residues long. The CDR3 nucleotides are TGTGCCAGCAGCTCCAGCGGTAATTTTTACACTGAAGCTTTCTTT. Translation: CASSSSGNFYTEAFF.

The chain has TRBV19 and TRBJ2-3; D unresolved. V was shortened by 3 bases and J by 3 bases, with 7 bases between the two germline ends. This CDR3 is built from 13 residues. CDR1 is LNHDA, CDR2 SQIVND, per germline (reference sequence). The CDR3 loop is CASSILGTDTQYF. The CDR3 nucleotides are TGTGCCAGTAGTATTCTAGGTACAGATACGCAGTATTTT.